This T cell receptor (beta chain) was captured in a study of control samples from healthy donors and cancer patients. The protocol was immunoSEQ multiplex PCR, while the TCRdb copy is restricted to in-frame clones and leaves out a portion. The sample lists 120,000 or so clones; more than 75% were seen once. Sequencing was done on a sample of blood. The receptor was derived from a man aged 18 to 30 in good health.

The CDR3 DNA follows: TGTGCCAGCAGTTACTCGAGCATTGGACCCTACGAGCAGTACTTC. Amino acids: CASSYSSIGPYEQYF. V and J are TRBV6-5 and TRBJ2-7; D is unclear. This CDR3 is 15 amino acids long. Germline lookup yields CDR1 MNHEY and CDR2 SVGAGI. Deletions cut 0 bases from V and 2 bases from J, with 11 bases between.